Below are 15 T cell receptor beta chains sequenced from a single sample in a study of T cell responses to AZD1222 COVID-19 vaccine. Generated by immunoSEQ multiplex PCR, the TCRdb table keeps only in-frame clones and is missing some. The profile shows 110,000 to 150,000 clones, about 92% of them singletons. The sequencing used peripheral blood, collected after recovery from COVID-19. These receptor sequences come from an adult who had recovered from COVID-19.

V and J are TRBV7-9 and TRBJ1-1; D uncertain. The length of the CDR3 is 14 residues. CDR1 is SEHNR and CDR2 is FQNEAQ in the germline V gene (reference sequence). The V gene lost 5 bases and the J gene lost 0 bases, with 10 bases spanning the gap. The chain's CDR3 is CASSVPTVNTEAFF. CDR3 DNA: TGTGCCAGCAGCGTCCCTACAGTGAACACTGAAGCTTTCTTT.

CDR3 residues: CASSLGTSGKETQYF. In DNA form, the CDR3 reads TGCGCCAGCAGCTTGGGGACTAGCGGGAAAGAGACCCAGTACTTC. This chain connects TRBV5-1 to TRBJ2-5; 12 bases map to TRBD2. Trimming removed 0 bases from V and 3 bases from J; junction bases left unmatched: 0. This CDR3 spans 15 amino acids. Looked up from germline, CDR1 is SGHRS and CDR2 is YFSETQ.

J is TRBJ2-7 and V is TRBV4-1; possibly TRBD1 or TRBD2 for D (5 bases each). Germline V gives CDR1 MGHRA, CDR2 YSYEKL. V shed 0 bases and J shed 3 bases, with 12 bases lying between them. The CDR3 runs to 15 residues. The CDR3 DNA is TGCGCCAGCAGCCAAGAGTGGGACCGGAGCTACGAGCAGTACTTC. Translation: CASSQEWDRSYEQYF.

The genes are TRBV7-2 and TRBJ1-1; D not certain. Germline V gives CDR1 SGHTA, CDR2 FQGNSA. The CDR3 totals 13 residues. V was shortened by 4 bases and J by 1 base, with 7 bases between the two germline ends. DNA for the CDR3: TGTGCCAGCAGCTCGCTGCGGAACACTGAAGCTTTCTTT. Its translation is CASSSLRNTEAFF. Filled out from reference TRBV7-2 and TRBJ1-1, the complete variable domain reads GAGVSQSPSNKVTEKGKDVELRCDPISGHTALYWYRQSLGQGLEFLIYFQGNSAPDKSGLPSDRFSAERTGGSVSTLTIQRTQQEDSAVYLCASSSLRNTEAFFGQGTRLTVV.

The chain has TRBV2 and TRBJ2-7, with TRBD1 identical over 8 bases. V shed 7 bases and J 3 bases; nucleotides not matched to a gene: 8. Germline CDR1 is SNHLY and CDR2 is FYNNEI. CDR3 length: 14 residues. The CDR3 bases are TGTGCCAGCAATCCGGCAGGGGGCGGCTACGAGCAGTACTTC. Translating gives CASNPAGGGYEQYF.

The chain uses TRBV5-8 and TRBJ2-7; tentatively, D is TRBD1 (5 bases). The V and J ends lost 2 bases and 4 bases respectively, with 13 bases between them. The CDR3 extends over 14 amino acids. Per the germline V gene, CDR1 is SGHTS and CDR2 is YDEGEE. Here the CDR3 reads CASSLARGGYEQYF. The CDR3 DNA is TGTGCCAGCAGCTTAGCAAGGGGCGGATACGAGCAGTACTTC.

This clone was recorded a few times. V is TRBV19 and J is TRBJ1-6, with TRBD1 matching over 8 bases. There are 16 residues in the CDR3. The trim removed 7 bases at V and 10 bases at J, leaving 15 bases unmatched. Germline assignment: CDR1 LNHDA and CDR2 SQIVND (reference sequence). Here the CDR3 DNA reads TGTGCCAGTAACCATGCGAGATCCAGGGGGCACTCACCCCTCCACTTT. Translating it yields CASNHARSRGHSPLHF.

The CDR3 sequence: CASSPPGLEREQYF. The CDR3 DNA sequence: TGTGCCAGCAGCCCCCCGGGACTAGAACGCGAGCAGTACTTC. The rearrangement uses TRBV7-9 and TRBJ2-7; TRBD2 agrees at 8 bases. The CDR3 runs to 14 residues. With V trimmed by 5 bases and J by 6 bases, 9 bases remained unmatched. The V gene's germline CDR1 is SEHNR and CDR2 FQNEAQ (reference sequence).

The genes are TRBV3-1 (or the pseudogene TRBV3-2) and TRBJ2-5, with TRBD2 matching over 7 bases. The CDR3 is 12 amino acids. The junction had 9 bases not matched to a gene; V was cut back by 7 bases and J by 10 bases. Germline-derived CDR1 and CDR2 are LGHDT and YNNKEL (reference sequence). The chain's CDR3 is CASTSGPPIQYF. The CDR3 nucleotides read TGTGCCAGCACTAGCGGACCTCCGATCCAGTACTTC.

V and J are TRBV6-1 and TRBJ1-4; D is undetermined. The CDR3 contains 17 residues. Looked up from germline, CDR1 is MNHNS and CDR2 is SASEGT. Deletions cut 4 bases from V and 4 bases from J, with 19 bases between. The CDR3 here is CASSANPTKSGNEKLFF. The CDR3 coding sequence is TGTGCCAGCAGTGCGAACCCCACTAAGAGTGGTAATGAAAAACTGTTTTTT.

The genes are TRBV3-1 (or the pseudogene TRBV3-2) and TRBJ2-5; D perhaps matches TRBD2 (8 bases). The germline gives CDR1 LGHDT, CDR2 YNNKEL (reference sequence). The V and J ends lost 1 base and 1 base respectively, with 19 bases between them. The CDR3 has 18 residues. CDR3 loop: CASSQVFGGAGGQETQYF. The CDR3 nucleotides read TGTGCCAGCAGCCAAGTATTCGGGGGGGCAGGGGGCCAAGAGACCCAGTACTTC.

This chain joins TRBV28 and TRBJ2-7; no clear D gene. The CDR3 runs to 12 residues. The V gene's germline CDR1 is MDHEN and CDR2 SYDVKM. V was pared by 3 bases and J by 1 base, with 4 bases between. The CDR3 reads CASSFGSYEQYF. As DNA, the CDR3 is TGTGCCAGCAGTTTTGGGTCCTACGAGCAGTACTTC.

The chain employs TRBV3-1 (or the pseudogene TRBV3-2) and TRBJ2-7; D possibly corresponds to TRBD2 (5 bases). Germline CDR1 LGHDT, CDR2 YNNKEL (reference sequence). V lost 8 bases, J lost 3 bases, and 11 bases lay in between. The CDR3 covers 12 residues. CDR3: CASGRHLYEQYF. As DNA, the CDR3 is TGTGCCAGCGGGAGACATCTCTACGAGCAGTACTTC.

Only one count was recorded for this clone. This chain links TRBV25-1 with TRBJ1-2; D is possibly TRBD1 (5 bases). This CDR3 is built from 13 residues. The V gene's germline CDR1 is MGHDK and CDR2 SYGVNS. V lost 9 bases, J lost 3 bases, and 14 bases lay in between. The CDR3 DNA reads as TGTGCCAGTCTGGGTGGGGGTTACTATGGCTACACCTTC. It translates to CASLGGGYYGYTF.

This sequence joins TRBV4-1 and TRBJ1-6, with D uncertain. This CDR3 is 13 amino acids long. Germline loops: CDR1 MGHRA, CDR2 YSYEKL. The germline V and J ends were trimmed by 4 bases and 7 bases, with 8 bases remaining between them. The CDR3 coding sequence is TGCGCCAGCAGCCGCCTGGCGAATTCACCCCTCCACTTT. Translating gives CASSRLANSPLHF.